The 19 T cell receptor beta chains reported below all come from one sample, sequenced in a study of T cells after yellow fever vaccination. Via MiXCR, TCRdb re-called the 5' RACE reads, giving one row per CDR3 protein. The sample records 500,000 to 650,000 distinct CDR3 sequences, approximately 13% being singletons. The starting material was PBMCs, obtained on the day of the yellow fever booster vaccination. These receptors were taken from a man aged 30-40 years who received the YFV17D yellow fever vaccine.

V gene TRBV7-8 combines with J gene TRBJ2-2; no clear D. The CDR3 totals 13 residues. Germline CDR1 reads SGHVS; CDR2 reads FQNEAQ. V was pared by 1 base and J by 9 bases, with 9 bases between. Here the CDR3 reads CASSLGWAWELFF. The CDR3 DNA reads as TGTGCCAGCAGCTTAGGCTGGGCCTGGGAGCTGTTTTTT.

This chain connects TRBV20-1 to TRBJ2-3; TRBD1 is a possible D gene (5 bases). The length of the CDR3 is 13 residues. Germline V gene data show CDR1 as DFQATT and CDR2 as SNEGSKA (reference sequence). Trimming took off 2 bases at V and 2 bases at J, with 8 bases between the two ends. CDR3: CSARLTDTDTQYF. CDR3 DNA sequence: TGCAGTGCTAGATTGACAGACACAGATACGCAGTATTTT.

At least ten counts were recorded for this clonotype. The chain couples TRBV6-2 or TRBV6-3 to TRBJ2-1; D might be TRBD2 (5 bases). The germline V gene has CDR1 MNHEY and CDR2 SVGEGT. CDR3 length: 14 residues. Trimming shortened V by 2 bases and J by 7 bases, and 12 bases separated the two germline ends. Here the CDR3 reads CASSYRLALNEQFF. CDR3 sequence (DNA): TGTGCCAGCAGTTACAGGCTAGCTCTGAATGAGCAGTTCTTC.

V gene TRBV20-1 combines with J gene TRBJ2-1; D ambiguous. Per the germline V gene, CDR1 is DFQATT and CDR2 is SNEGSKA (reference sequence). The CDR3 runs to 12 residues. V lost 4 bases and J 9 bases, leaving 13 bases between the germline ends. This CDR3 reads CSAKVALSEQFF. DNA of the CDR3: TGCAGTGCTAAAGTAGCCCTCAGTGAGCAGTTCTTC.

The chain carries TRBV5-1 and TRBJ2-3, with a possible D match to TRBD1 (5 bases). Germline values: CDR1 SGHRS, CDR2 YFSETQ. The CDR3 is 16 residues long. The germline V and J ends were trimmed by 2 bases and 0 bases, with 13 bases remaining between them. CDR3 nucleotides: TGCGCCAGCAGCTTAGGGGCCTATTCTAGCACAGATACGCAGTATTTT. This sequence encodes CASSLGAYSSTDTQYF. The full variable domain, in which reference TRBV5-1 and TRBJ2-3 provide the parts outside the CDR3, is KAGVTQTPRYLIKTRGQQVTLSCSPISGHRSVSWYQQTPGQGLQFLFEYFSETQRNKGNFPGRFSGRQFSNSRSEMNVSTLELGDSALYLCASSLGAYSSTDTQYFGPGTRLTVL.

This rearrangement joins TRBV29-1 to TRBJ2-3; either TRBD1 or TRBD2 may fit D (5 bases each). The germline gives CDR1 SQVTM, CDR2 ANQGSEA. The CDR3 sequence is 15 residues long. The germline V and J ends were trimmed by 2 bases and 2 bases, with 14 bases remaining between them. The DNA for the CDR3 is TGCAGCGTTGAATCTCGGCAGGGAGACACAGATACGCAGTATTTT. Amino acids: CSVESRQGDTDTQYF.

This clonotype was recorded a few times. The CDR3 protein is CASSLGVGRGSPHEQFF. The CDR3 nucleotides read TGTGCCAGCAGTTTAGGGGTCGGGAGGGGATCCCCGCATGAGCAGTTCTTC. V gene TRBV12-3 or TRBV12-4 combines with J gene TRBJ2-1; 8 bases are a match to TRBD2. This CDR3 contains 17 residues. V lost 1 base to trimming and J lost 8 bases; unmatched junction nucleotides: 13.

This clonotype occurred many times. The rearrangement uses TRBV7-2 and TRBJ2-3; 10 nucleotides agree with TRBD1. The CDR3 has 15 amino acids. Germline-derived CDR1 and CDR2 are SGHTA and FQGNSA. The J segment lost 4 bases and the V segment lost 7 bases, leaving 8 bases of the junction unmatched. The CDR3 region has the DNA TGTGCCAGCAAACCGGACAGGGGGTACGCAGATACGCAGTATTTT. Translated: CASKPDRGYADTQYF.

This chain uses TRBV10-3 with TRBJ2-7; D unresolved. Trimming stripped 3 bases from V and 6 bases from J, with 12 bases between. This CDR3 has 13 amino acids. Germline V lookup: CDR1 ENHRY, CDR2 SYGVKD. The CDR3 spells CAISERSSAEQYF. The CDR3 DNA follows: TGTGCCATCAGTGAACGGTCTTCCGCCGAGCAGTACTTC.

This clonotype was seen only a few times. The V gene is TRBV4-2, the J gene TRBJ1-6, with D unclear. CDR1 is LGHNA and CDR2 is YNFKEQ in the germline V gene. V was clipped by 0 bases and J by 11 bases, with 14 bases between them. The length of the CDR3 is 15 residues. The CDR3 is CASSQDILRSTPLHF. DNA of the CDR3: TGTGCCAGCAGCCAAGATATTTTGCGCTCGACACCCCTCCACTTT.

This chain connects TRBV14 to TRBJ2-5; D is undetermined. This CDR3 is 12 amino acids long. Germline lookup yields CDR1 SGHDN and CDR2 FVKESK. The V gene lost 4 bases and the J gene lost 5 bases, with 8 bases spanning the gap. CDR3 sequence reads: CASSLNMETQYF. The CDR3 coding sequence is TGTGCCAGCAGCCTAAATATGGAGACCCAGTACTTC. Full variable domain (remainder filled in from reference TRBV14 and TRBJ2-5): EAGVTQFPSHSVIEKGQTVTLRCDPISGHDNLYWYRRVMGKEIKFLLHFVKESKQDESGMPNNRFLAERTGGTYSTLKVQPAELEDSGVYFCASSLNMETQYFGPGTRLLVL.

The CDR3 DNA follows: TGTGCCAGCAGCTTAGTGGGAGAGGGGGCGTCCTACGGGCGCGAGCAGTACTTC. The encoded protein is CASSLVGEGASYGREQYF. The chain links TRBV11-2 to TRBJ2-7; 7 bases fit TRBD1. The V gene's germline CDR1 is SGHAT and CDR2 FQNNGV. J lost 6 bases, V lost 1 base, and 18 bases had no gene match. The CDR3 spans 18 residues.

This chain links TRBV5-1 with TRBJ2-5; perhaps TRBD1 as D (7 bases). V lost 4 bases and J 4 bases, leaving 11 bases between the germline ends. Per germline, CDR1 SGHRS and CDR2 YFSETQ. The CDR3 loop spans 13 amino acids. CDR3 loop: CASSGQGGETQYF. CDR3 coding DNA: TGCGCCAGCAGCGGGCAGGGGGGAGAGACCCAGTACTTC.

This clonotype was observed a handful of times. CDR3 loop: CASSPGTSGVETQYF. The CDR3 bases are TGTGCCAGCAGCCCCGGGACTAGCGGAGTGGAGACCCAGTACTTC. The chain combines TRBV11-2 with TRBJ2-5; 11 positions agree with TRBD2. This CDR3 spans 15 amino acids. The J segment lost 5 bases and the V segment lost 5 bases, leaving 7 bases of the junction unmatched. Germline loops: CDR1 SGHAT, CDR2 FQNNGV.

At least ten counts were recorded for this clonotype. V usage is TRBV27 and J usage is TRBJ1-5; D remains ambiguous. Germline lookup yields CDR1 MNHEY and CDR2 SMNVEV (reference sequence). V was pared by 9 bases and J by 6 bases, with 3 bases between. This CDR3 has 9 residues. The CDR3 sequence is CARRQPQHF. CDR3 nucleotides: TGTGCCAGACGTCAGCCCCAGCATTTT.

The table lists this clonotype with a few counts. The gene calls are TRBV7-9 and TRBJ2-7; possibly TRBD1 or TRBD2 for D (5 bases each). The CDR3 totals 16 residues. Germline lookup yields CDR1 SEHNR and CDR2 FQNEAQ (reference sequence). V was cut by 4 bases and J by 3 bases, with 19 bases left in between. The CDR3, as DNA: TGTGCCAGCAGCTCCAAAGGGGACGGAAGAATCTACGAGCAGTACTTC. The encoded protein is CASSSKGDGRIYEQYF. Supplemented by reference TRBV7-9 and TRBJ2-7, the full variable domain reads DTGVSQNPRHKITKRGQNVTFRCDPISEHNRLYWYRQTLGQGPEFLTYFQNEAQLEKSRLLSDRFSAERPKGSFSTLEIQRTEQGDSAMYLCASSSKGDGRIYEQYFGPGTRLTVT.

This clonotype was seen a handful of times. The CDR3 DNA reads as TGTGCCTGGGCCCGGGGAGTCGGCTACACCTTC. This sequence encodes CAWARGVGYTF. The chain links TRBV30 to TRBJ1-2; unclear D gene. Per germline, CDR1 GTSNPN and CDR2 SVGIG (reference sequence). The V and J ends lost 5 bases and 8 bases respectively, with 12 bases between them. This CDR3 has 11 amino acids. Full variable domain (remainder filled in from reference TRBV30 and TRBJ1-2): SQTIHQWPATLVQPVGSPLSLECTVEGTSNPNLYWYRQAAGRGLQLLFYSVGIGQISSEVPQNLSASRPQDRQFILSSKKLLLSDSGFYLCAWARGVGYTFGSGTRLTVV.

The chain joins TRBV30 to TRBJ1-1; D remains ambiguous. The length of the CDR3 is 11 residues. Germline CDR1 GTSNPN, CDR2 SVGIG (reference sequence). Trimming left V 4 bases short and J 2 bases short, with 5 bases between. This chain's CDR3 is CAWKGNTEAFF. CDR3 bases: TGTGCCTGGAAGGGTAACACTGAAGCTTTCTTT.

This clonotype was recorded a few times. The rearrangement joins TRBV5-1 to TRBJ2-1; unclear D gene. Trimming removed 2 bases at V and 6 bases at J, with 9 bases between. This CDR3 comprises 13 residues. From germline, CDR1 is SGHRS and CDR2 YFSETQ. CDR3 amino acids: CASSLSPSNEQFF. For the CDR3, the DNA is TGCGCCAGCAGCTTAAGCCCGAGCAATGAGCAGTTCTTC.